This T cell receptor beta chain comes out of a study of identical twins. This clonotype was observed many times. What it binds is unknown. Germline V gives CDR1 KGHDR, CDR2 SFDVKD. The length of the CDR3 is 15 residues. Unmatched junction bases numbered 0, after V lost 3 bases and J lost 1 base. Donors uniformly comprised healthy Caucasians. General study points: Models underestimated how often monozygotic twins shared out-of-frame TCR alpha. In cord blood, abundant beta clonotypes had fewer insertions; memory showed no trend.

A single record per CDR3 protein comes from TCRdb applying MiXCR to the 5' RACE reads. The sample shows around 290,000 distinct CDR3 sequences, around 9.7% of them seen only once. The data were also submitted as part of a second study, on yellow fever vaccine responses in identical twins. From that second work: Vaccine-induced T cell responses in twins were reportedly observed to appear partly convergent, partly personalized.

The sequence was obtained from a woman younger than 30 in good health. The sequenced sample was CD8+ T cells sorted from blood. The chain uses TRBV24-1 and TRBJ2-1; TRBD1 aligns across 9 bases. In DNA, the CDR3 is TGTGCCACCAGTGATGGGACAGGGTCCTACAATGAGCAGTTCTTC. This translates into CATSDGTGSYNEQFF.